This T cell receptor (beta chain) is from a study of T-cell reconstitution after alpha-beta-depleted transplantation in children. Broader study findings: Some patients' high day-60 TCRbeta diversity was attributed to recipient cells surviving conditioning.

TCRbeta library construction was performed incorporating unique molecular identifiers. TCRdb processed the PCR reads anew with MiXCR; each CDR3 protein has one entry. The table has about 350,000 distinct CDR3 sequences, roughly 17% seen once. The CDR3 consists of 15 residues. V lost 3 bases, J lost 3 bases, and 15 bases lay in between. This clonotype was observed many times. Its antigen is not known. The sequence derives from a male patient under 10 years old who had a stem cell transplant for acute lymphoblastic leukemia, so the T cells may come from the graft donor. Sequencing used PBMCs, mostly from graft donor cells, obtained 360 days after TCRalphabeta/CD19-depleted stem cell transplant. V and J are TRBV12-3 or TRBV12-4 and TRBJ2-7; the D call may be TRBD1 or TRBD2 (6 bases each). The CDR3 nucleotides read TGTGCCAGCAGTTTTGGGGGGCGTAGGAGCTACGAGCAGTACTTC. The encoded protein is CASSFGGRRSYEQYF.